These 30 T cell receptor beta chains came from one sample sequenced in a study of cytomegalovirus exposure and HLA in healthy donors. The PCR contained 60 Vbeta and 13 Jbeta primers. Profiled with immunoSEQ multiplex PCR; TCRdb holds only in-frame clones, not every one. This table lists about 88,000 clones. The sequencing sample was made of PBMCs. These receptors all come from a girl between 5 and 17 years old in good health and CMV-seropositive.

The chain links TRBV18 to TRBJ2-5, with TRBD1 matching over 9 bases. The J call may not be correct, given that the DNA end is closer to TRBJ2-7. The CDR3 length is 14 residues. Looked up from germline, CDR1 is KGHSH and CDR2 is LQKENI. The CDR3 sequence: CASSQQGAGYEQYF. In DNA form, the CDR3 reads TGTGCCAGCTCGCAACAGGGGGCGGGCTACGAGCAGTACTTC.

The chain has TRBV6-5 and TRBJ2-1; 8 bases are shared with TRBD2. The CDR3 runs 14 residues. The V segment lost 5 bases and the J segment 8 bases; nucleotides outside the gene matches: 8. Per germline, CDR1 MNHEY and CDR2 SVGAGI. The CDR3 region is CASSPGTSSYEQFF. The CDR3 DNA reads TGTGCCAGCAGTCCAGGGACTAGTAGCTATGAGCAGTTCTTC.

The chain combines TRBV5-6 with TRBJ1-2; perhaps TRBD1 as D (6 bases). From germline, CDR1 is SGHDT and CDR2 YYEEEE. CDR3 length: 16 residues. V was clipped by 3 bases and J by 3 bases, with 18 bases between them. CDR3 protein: CASSWGPGPRDYGYTF. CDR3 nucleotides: TGTGCCAGCAGCTGGGGGCCGGGACCGAGGGACTATGGCTACACCTTC.

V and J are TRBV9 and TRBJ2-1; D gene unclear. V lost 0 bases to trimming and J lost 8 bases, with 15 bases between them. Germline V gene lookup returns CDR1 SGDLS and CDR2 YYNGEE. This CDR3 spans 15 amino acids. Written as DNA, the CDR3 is TGTGCCAGCAGCGTAGGTTCCGGTACCGAGGATGAGCAGTTCTTC. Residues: CASSVGSGTEDEQFF.

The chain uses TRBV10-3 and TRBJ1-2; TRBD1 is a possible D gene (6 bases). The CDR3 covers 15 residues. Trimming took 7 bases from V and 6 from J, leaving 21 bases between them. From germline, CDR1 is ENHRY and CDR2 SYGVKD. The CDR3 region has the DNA TGTGCCATCACCCCTGCAGGGGAACTTTGGCATGGCTACACCTTC. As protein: CAITPAGELWHGYTF.

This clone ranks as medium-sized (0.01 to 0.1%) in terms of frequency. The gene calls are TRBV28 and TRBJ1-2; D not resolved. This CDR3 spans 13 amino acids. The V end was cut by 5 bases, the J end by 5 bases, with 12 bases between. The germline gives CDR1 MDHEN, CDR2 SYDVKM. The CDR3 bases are TGTGCCAGCAGTGATTGGACTCCATATGGCTACACCTTC. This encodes CASSDWTPYGYTF.

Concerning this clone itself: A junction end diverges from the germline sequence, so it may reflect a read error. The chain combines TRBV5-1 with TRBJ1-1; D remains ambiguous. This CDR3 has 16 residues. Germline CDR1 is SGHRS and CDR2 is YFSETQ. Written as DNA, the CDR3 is TGCGCCAGCAGTTTGCGTTCCTTTACTATGAATACTGAAGCTTTCTTT. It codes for CASSLRSFTMNTEAFF.

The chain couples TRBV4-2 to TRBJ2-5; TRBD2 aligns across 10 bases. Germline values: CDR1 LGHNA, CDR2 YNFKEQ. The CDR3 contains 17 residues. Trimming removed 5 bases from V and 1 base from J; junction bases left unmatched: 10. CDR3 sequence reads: CASSAQVAGGIQETQYF. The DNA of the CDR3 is TGTGCCAGCAGCGCCCAAGTAGCGGGGGGAATCCAAGAGACCCAGTACTTC.

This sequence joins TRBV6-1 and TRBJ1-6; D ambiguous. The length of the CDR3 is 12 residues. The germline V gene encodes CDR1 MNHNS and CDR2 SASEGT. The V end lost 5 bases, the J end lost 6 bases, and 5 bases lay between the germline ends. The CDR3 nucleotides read TGTGCCAGCAGTTTCCGTAATTCACCCCTCCACTTT. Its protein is CASSFRNSPLHF.

The CDR3 DNA follows: TGCGCCAGCAGCCAAGATCCCCAGGGCGGTCAGCCCCAGCATTTT. The encoded protein is CASSQDPQGGQPQHF. This chain links TRBV4-1 with TRBJ1-5, with D tentatively TRBD1 (5 bases). The ends were cut back, 0 bases at V and 6 bases at J, with 12 bases in the middle. Germline V gene data show CDR1 as MGHRA and CDR2 as YSYEKL. The CDR3 runs 15 residues.

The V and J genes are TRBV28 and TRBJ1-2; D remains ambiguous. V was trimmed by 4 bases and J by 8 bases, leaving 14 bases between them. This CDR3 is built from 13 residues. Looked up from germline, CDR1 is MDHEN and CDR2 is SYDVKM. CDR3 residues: CASSSLGRVGYTF. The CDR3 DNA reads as TGTGCCAGCAGTTCCCTCGGGAGGGTGGGCTACACCTTC.

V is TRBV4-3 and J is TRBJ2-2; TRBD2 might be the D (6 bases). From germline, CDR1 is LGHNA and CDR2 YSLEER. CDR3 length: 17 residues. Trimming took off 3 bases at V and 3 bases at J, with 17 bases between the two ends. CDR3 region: CASSQGWGTGDTGELFF. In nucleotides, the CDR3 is TGCGCCAGCAGCCAGGGGTGGGGGACGGGGGACACCGGGGAGCTGTTTTTT.

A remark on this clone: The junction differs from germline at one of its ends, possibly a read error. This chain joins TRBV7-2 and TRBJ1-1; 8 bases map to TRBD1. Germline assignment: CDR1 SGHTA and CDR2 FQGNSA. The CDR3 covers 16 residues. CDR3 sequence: CASSMDRVNRNTEDFF. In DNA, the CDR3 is TGTGCCAGCAGCATGGACAGGGTAAATAGGAACACTGAAGATTTCTTT.

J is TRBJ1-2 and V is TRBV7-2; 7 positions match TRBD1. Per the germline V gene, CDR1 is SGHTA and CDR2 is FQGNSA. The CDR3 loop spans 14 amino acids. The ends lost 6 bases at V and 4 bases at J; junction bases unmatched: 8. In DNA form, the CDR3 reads TGTGCCAGCAGTGAACCGGGACAGAGCTATGGCTACACCTTC. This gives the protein CASSEPGQSYGYTF.

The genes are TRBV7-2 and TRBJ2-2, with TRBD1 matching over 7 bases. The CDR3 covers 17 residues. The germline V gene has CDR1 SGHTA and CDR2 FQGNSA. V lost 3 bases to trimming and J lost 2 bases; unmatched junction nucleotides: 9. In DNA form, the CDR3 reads TGTGCCAGCAGCTTCTTCCCTGACAGGGTTAACACCGGGGAGCTGTTTTTT. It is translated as CASSFFPDRVNTGELFF.

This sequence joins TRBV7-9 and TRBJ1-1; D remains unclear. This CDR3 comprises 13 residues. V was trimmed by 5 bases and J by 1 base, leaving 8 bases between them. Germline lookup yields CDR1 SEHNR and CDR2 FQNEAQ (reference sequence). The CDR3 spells CASSPRRNTEAFF. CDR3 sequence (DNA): TGTGCCAGCAGCCCTCGGAGGAACACTGAAGCTTTCTTT.

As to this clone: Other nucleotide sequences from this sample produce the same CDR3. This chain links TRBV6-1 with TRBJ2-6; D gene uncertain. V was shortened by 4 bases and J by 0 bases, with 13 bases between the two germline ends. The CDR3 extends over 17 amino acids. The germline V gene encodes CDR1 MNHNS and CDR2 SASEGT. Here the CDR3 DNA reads TGTGCCAGCAGTGGGTTGCTAGGCTCCTCTGGGGCCAACGTCCTGACTTTC. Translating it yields CASSGLLGSSGANVLTF.

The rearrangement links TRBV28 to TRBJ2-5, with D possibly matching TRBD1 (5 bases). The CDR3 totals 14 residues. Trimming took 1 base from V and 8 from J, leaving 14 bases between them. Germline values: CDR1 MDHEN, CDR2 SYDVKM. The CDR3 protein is CASSLSLGLRTQYF. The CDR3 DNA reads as TGTGCCAGCAGTTTATCACTGGGGCTTCGTACCCAGTACTTC. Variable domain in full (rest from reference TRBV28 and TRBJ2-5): DVKVTQSSRYLVKRTGEKVFLECVQDMDHENMFWYRQDPGLGLRLIYFSYDVKMKEKGDIPEGYSVSREKKERFSLILESASTNQTSMYLCASSLSLGLRTQYFGPGTRLLVL.

Here the CDR3 reads CASSPPGTQETQYF. Written as DNA, the CDR3 is TGTGCCAGCTCACCACCCGGGACACAAGAGACCCAGTACTTC. The V gene is TRBV18, the J gene TRBJ2-5; a weak D match, TRBD1 (6 bases). This CDR3 comprises 14 residues. The V end lost 0 bases, the J end lost 2 bases, and 7 bases lay between the germline ends. CDR1 is KGHSH and CDR2 is LQKENI in the germline V gene.

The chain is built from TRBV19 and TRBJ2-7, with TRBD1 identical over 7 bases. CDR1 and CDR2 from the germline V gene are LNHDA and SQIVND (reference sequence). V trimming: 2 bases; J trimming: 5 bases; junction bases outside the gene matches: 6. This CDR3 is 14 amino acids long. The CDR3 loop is CASSIRGQVNEQYF. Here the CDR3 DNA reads TGTGCCAGTAGTATACGTGGACAGGTCAACGAGCAGTACTTC. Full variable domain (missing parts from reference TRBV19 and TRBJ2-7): DGGITQSPKYLFRKEGQNVTLSCEQNLNHDAMYWYRQDPGQGLRLIYYSQIVNDFQKGDIAEGYSVSREKKESFPLTVTSAQKNPTAFYLCASSIRGQVNEQYFGPGTRLTVT.

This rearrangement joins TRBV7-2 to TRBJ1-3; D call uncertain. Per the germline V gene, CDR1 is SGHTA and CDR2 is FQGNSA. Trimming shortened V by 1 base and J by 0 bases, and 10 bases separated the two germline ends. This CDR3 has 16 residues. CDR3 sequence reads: CASSLESWSSGNTIYF. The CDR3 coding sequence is TGTGCCAGCAGCTTAGAATCTTGGAGCTCTGGAAACACCATATATTTT.

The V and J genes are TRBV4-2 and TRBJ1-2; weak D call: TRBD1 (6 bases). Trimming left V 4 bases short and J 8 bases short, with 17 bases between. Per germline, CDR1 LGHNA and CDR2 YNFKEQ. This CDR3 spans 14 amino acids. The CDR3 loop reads CASSPGATLLGYTF. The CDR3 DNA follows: TGTGCCAGCAGCCCAGGGGCCACCCTTTTAGGCTACACCTTC.

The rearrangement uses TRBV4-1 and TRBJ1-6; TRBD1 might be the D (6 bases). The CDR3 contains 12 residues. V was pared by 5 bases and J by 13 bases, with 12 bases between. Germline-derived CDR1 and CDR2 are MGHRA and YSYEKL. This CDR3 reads CASSEGGVPLHF. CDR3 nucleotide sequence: TGCGCCAGCAGCGAGGGGGGGGTGCCCCTCCACTTT.

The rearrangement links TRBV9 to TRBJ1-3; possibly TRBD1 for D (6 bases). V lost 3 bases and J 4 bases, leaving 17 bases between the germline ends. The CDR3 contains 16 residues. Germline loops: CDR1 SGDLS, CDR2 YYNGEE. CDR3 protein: CASSGQLWGGGNTIYF. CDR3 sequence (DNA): TGTGCCAGCAGCGGACAACTCTGGGGGGGCGGAAACACCATATATTTT.

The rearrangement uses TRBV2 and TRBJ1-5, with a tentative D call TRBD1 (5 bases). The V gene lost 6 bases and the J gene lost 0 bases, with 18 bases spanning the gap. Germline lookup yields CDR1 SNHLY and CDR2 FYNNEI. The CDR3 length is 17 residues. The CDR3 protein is CASRGGTDTYSNQPQHF. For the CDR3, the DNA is TGTGCCAGCAGGGGGGGGACGGACACTTATAGCAATCAGCCCCAGCATTTT.

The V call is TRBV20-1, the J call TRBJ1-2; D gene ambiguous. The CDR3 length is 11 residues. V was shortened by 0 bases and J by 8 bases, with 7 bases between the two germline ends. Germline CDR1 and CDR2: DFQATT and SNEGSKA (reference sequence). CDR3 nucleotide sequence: TGCAGTGCTAGAGATCCTGGCGGCTACACCTTC. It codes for CSARDPGGYTF.

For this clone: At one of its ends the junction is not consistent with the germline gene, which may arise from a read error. This CDR3 is CASRYYRDRATDTQYF. CDR3 sequence (DNA): TGTGCCAGCAGGTACTACCGGGACAGGGCAACAGATACGCAGTATTTT. This chain joins TRBV6-5 and TRBJ2-3; 9 nucleotides agree with TRBD1. This CDR3 spans 16 amino acids. Germline assignment: CDR1 MNHEY and CDR2 SVGAGI.

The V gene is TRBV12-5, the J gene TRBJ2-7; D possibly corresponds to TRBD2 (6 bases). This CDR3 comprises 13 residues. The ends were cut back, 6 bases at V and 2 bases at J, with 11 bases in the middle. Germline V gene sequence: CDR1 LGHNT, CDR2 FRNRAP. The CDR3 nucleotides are TGTGCTAGTGGCTGGGGGGATACCTACGAGCAGTACTTC. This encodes CASGWGDTYEQYF. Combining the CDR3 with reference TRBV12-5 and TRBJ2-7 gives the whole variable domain DARVTQTPRHKVTEMGQEVTMRCQPILGHNTVFWYRQTMMQGLELLAYFRNRAPLDDSGMPKDRFSAEMPDATLATLKIQPSEPRDSAVYFCASGWGDTYEQYFGPGTRLTVT.

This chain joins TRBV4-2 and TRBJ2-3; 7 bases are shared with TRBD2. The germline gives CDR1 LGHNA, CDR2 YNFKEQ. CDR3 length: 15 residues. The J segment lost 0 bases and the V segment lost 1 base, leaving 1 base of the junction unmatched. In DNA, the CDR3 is TGTGCCAGCAGCCAAGGGGGGGGTAGCACAGATACGCAGTATTTT. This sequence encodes CASSQGGGSTDTQYF.

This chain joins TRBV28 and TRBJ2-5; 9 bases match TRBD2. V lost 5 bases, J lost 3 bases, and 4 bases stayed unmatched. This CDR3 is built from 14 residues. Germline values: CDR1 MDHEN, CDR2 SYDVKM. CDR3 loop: CASSLQRGEETQYF. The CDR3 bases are TGTGCCAGCAGTCTCCAGCGGGGGGAAGAGACCCAGTACTTC.